The subject of this entry is one TCR beta chain. This entry comes from a study of cytomegalovirus exposure and HLA in healthy donors. Amplification used 60 Vbeta primers and 13 Jbeta primers. Sequencing was performed with immunoSEQ multiplex PCR; in TCRdb, only in-frame clones are kept and a portion is missing. The sample gives around 40,000 clones, 60% to 80% of which show up once; 1.4% is in the top ten. Sequencing was done on a sample of PBMCs. This clonotype was sampled from a man under 40 in good health and CMV-seronegative.

The CDR3 is CASSQELAGGREQFF. The CDR3, as DNA: TGTGCCAGCAGCCAAGAGCTAGCGGGAGGCCGCGAGCAGTTCTTC. The chain has TRBV4-2 and TRBJ2-1; 11 nucleotides align to TRBD2. The CDR3 sequence is 15 residues long. V was pared by 0 bases and J by 10 bases, with 5 bases of the junction left unmatched. From germline, CDR1 is LGHNA and CDR2 YNFKEQ.